These T cell receptor beta chains were read from a single sample in a study of response to subunit inactivated influenza vaccine. In TCRdb, the RT-PCR reads were re-called with MiXCR into one record per CDR3 protein. The sample has 200,000 to 300,000 distinct CDR3 sequences, 10% to 15% seen once. This specimen consisted of non-naive T cells sorted from PBMCs, obtained approximately 15 days before vaccination. The receptors shown here come from a man aged 45 to 65 who received an inactivated influenza vaccine. Both conserved end residues are part of each CDR3. A D gene is named only where the DNA matches it firmly. Only part of the rows carry a size: once, few, many, or a class if the clone is expanded.

NA	TRBV20-1	TRBJ2-7	NA	CSAQDRDYEQYF	TGCAGTGCTCAGGACCGGGACTACGAGCAGTACTTC
NA	TRBV29-1	TRBJ2-7	many	CSVEDEGYEQYF	TGCAGCGTTGAGGACGAGGGCTACGAGCAGTACTTC
TRBD1	TRBV7-2	TRBJ2-5	few	CASSLMTGLQETQYF	TGTGCCAGCAGCTTAATGACAGGGTTGCAAGAGACCCAGTACTTC
TRBD1	TRBV5-1	TRBJ2-2	few	CASSPGQGLHGELFF	TGCGCCAGCAGTCCGGGACAGGGACTTCACGGGGAGCTGTTTTTT
TRBD1	TRBV10-3	TRBJ2-1	few	CAISESQQGVSNEQFF	TGTGCCATCAGTGAGTCTCAACAGGGGGTAAGCAATGAGCAGTTCTTC
NA	TRBV20-1	TRBJ2-5	many	CSARLGGAETQYF	TGCAGTGCTAGATTGGGGGGCGCGGAGACCCAGTACTTC
NA	TRBV30	TRBJ2-7	few	CAWSVLGGQQYF	TGTGCCTGGAGTGTACTGGGGGGGCAGCAGTACTTC
NA	TRBV20-1	TRBJ2-1	few	CSVGIADSYNEQFF	TGCAGTGTTGGAATAGCGGACTCCTACAATGAGCAGTTCTTC
NA	TRBV29-1	TRBJ2-1	few	CSVGHSAGPNEQFF	TGCAGCGTTGGTCACAGTGCAGGGCCCAATGAGCAGTTCTTC
NA	TRBV4-1	TRBJ2-5	few	CASSQWGASGETQYF	TGCGCCAGCAGCCAATGGGGGGCCTCGGGAGAGACCCAGTACTTC
NA	TRBV6-1	TRBJ2-6	NA	CASKVDSFSGANVLTF	TGTGCCAGCAAAGTGGACAGTTTCTCTGGGGCCAACGTCCTGACTTTC
NA	TRBV5-6	TRBJ2-5	few	CASSWVWLETQYF	TGTGCCAGCAGCTGGGTATGGTTAGAGACCCAGTACTTC
TRBD1	TRBV20-1	TRBJ1-4	NA	CSAGRSTGAINEKLFF	TGCAGTGCTGGACGAAGCACAGGGGCAATTAATGAAAAACTGTTTTTT
NA	TRBV9	TRBJ1-4	few	CASTRSDRTEKLFF	TGTGCCAGCACCAGATCCGACAGAACAGAAAAACTGTTTTTT
NA	TRBV5-1	TRBJ2-1	many	CASSPSSLNNEQFF	TGCGCCAGCAGCCCTTCCTCGCTAAACAATGAGCAGTTCTTC
NA	TRBV24-1	TRBJ2-5	NA	CATSAPGLEETQYF	TGTGCCACCAGTGCTCCGGGACTGGAAGAGACCCAGTACTTC
TRBD2	TRBV28	TRBJ2-1	many	CASRTKYRQTSGSSINEQFF	TGTGCCAGCAGAACAAAATACCGACAGACTAGCGGGAGCAGTATCAATGAGCAGTTCTTC
TRBD1	TRBV7-2	TRBJ2-7	few	CASSHGTGPYEQYF	TGTGCCAGCAGCCACGGGACAGGGCCCTACGAGCAGTACTTC
NA	TRBV7-9	TRBJ1-6	many	CASSLGFRNSPLHF	TGTGCCAGCAGCTTGGGTTTTAGAAATTCACCCCTCCACTTT
NA	TRBV27	TRBJ2-6	NA	CASSLSGVGANFLTF	TGTGCCAGCAGTTTATCAGGGGTCGGGGCCAACTTCCTGACTTTC
NA	TRBV4-1	TRBJ2-1	few	CASSQGGYSSYNEQFF	TGCGCCAGCAGCCAAGGAGGGTACAGCTCCTACAATGAGCAGTTCTTC
TRBD2	TRBV27	TRBJ2-5	few	CASSSLAGGPGTQYF	TGTGCCAGCAGTTCCCTAGCGGGGGGGCCGGGGACCCAGTACTTC
NA	TRBV4-2	TRBJ2-1	NA	CASSQADGAGGHNEQFF	TGTGCCAGCAGCCAAGCAGACGGGGCAGGGGGGCACAATGAGCAGTTCTTC
TRBD2	TRBV12-3/TRBV12-4	TRBJ2-3	few	CASSLIFGLAGADTQYF	TGTGCCAGCAGTTTAATTTTCGGTCTAGCGGGAGCAGATACGCAGTATTTT
NA	TRBV12-3/TRBV12-4	TRBJ2-7	many	CASSLVYEQYF	TGTGCCAGCAGTTTAGTATACGAGCAGTACTTC
NA	TRBV12-3/TRBV12-4	TRBJ2-7	few	CASSHSAGRNEQYF	TGTGCCAGCAGCCATAGCGCAGGCAGGAACGAGCAGTACTTC
NA	TRBV5-1	TRBJ1-2	NA	CASSPYKTDSRSILYGYTF	TGCGCCAGCAGCCCGTACAAGACAGATTCGAGATCTATCCTCTATGGCTACACCTTC
NA	TRBV29-1	TRBJ2-1	few	CSVGRGGYEQFF	TGCAGCGTTGGGAGAGGGGGATATGAGCAGTTCTTC
TRBD2	TRBV29-1	TRBJ2-7	many	CSVARGSGGPKEQYF	TGCAGCGTTGCCCGGGGTAGCGGGGGCCCTAAGGAGCAGTACTTC
TRBD2	TRBV2	TRBJ2-7	few	CASSDLLFLAELSYEQYF	TGTGCCAGCAGTGATTTACTCTTTCTAGCGGAGCTCAGCTACGAGCAGTACTTC
TRBD1	TRBV20-1	TRBJ2-7	many	CSANSPDRGEYEQYF	TGCAGTGCTAATTCGCCTGACAGGGGGGAGTACGAGCAGTACTTC
TRBD2	TRBV19	TRBJ2-7	few	CASSTRTSGRAYEQYF	TGTGCCAGTTCGACCCGGACTAGCGGGAGGGCCTACGAGCAGTACTTC
TRBD1	TRBV5-1	TRBJ1-5	many	CASSLTGVGQPQHF	TGCGCCAGCAGCCTGACAGGGGTCGGTCAGCCCCAGCATTTT
TRBD1	TRBV29-1	TRBJ2-5	few	CSSHGTGGKTQYF	TGCAGTTCCCACGGGACAGGGGGAAAGACCCAGTACTTC
NA	TRBV7-9	TRBJ2-2	NA	CASSTAGRANTGELFF	TGTGCCAGCAGCACGGCCGGCAGGGCGAACACCGGGGAGCTGTTTTTT
NA	TRBV7-2	TRBJ2-7	many	CASSPQYGRNEQYF	TGTGCCAGCAGCCCTCAGTACGGTCGGAACGAGCAGTACTTC
TRBD2	TRBV4-1	TRBJ2-2	NA	CASSQGPPIAGVVGELFF	TGCGCCAGCAGCCAAGGTCCGCCGATAGCGGGGGTGGTCGGGGAGCTGTTTTTT
NA	TRBV29-1	TRBJ1-2	many	CSVTGADGYTF	TGCAGCGTTACGGGGGCGGATGGCTACACCTTC
NA	TRBV6-5	TRBJ2-3	many	CASSYESGGTDTQYF	TGTGCCAGCAGTTATGAGTCAGGGGGCACAGATACGCAGTATTTT
NA	TRBV6-2/TRBV6-3	TRBJ2-2	many	CASSLTWNTGELFF	TGTGCCAGCAGCCTCACCTGGAACACCGGGGAGCTGTTTTTT
NA	TRBV20-1	TRBJ2-3	NA	CSARGIIDTQYF	TGCAGTGCTAGAGGGATTATAGATACGCAGTATTTT
NA	TRBV15	TRBJ2-2	NA	CATSRVPGELFF	TGTGCCACCAGCAGAGTCCCCGGGGAGCTGTTTTTT